The 22 T cell receptor beta chains listed next were all sequenced from one sample in a study of regulatory T cells. The primer mix had 52 TRBV and 13 TRBJ primers. The protocol was immunoSEQ multiplex PCR, while the TCRdb copy is restricted to in-frame clones and leaves out a portion. The sample yields some 20,000 clones, roughly 93% seen once. Material for sequencing was CD8+ T cells sorted from blood. These receptors were collected from a child under 10 years old with CD3G deficiency.

The genes are TRBV7-8 and TRBJ2-7; TRBD2 matches 13 bases. Germline CDR1 and CDR2: SGHVS and FQNEAQ. Trimming removed 5 bases from V and 5 bases from J; junction bases left unmatched: 6. There are 15 residues in the CDR3. The CDR3 region is CASSRGLAGAHEQYF. The CDR3 DNA reads TGTGCCAGCAGCCGCGGACTAGCGGGAGCCCACGAGCAGTACTTC.

The chain joins TRBV6-1 to TRBJ1-1; D uncertain. Germline V gives CDR1 MNHNS, CDR2 SASEGT. CDR3 length: 12 residues. Between the trimmed V and J ends, which lost 10 bases and 7 bases, there was a span of 16 bases. CDR3 loop: CATDGPVDEAFF. In nucleotides, the CDR3 is TGTGCCACCGACGGCCCGGTGGATGAAGCTTTCTTT.

V is TRBV27 and J is TRBJ2-7, with 8 bases that match TRBD2. Trimming removed 5 bases from V and 1 base from J; junction bases left unmatched: 7. Germline values: CDR1 MNHEY, CDR2 SMNVEV (reference sequence). This CDR3 comprises 15 residues. The CDR3 sequence: CASSKSGSGSYEQYF. CDR3 DNA sequence: TGTGCCAGCAGTAAAAGCGGGAGTGGATCCTACGAGCAGTACTTC.

V gene TRBV28 combines with J gene TRBJ2-5; TRBD1 matches at 9 bases. V shed 4 bases and J 11 bases; nucleotides not matched to a gene: 11. Germline V lookup: CDR1 MDHEN, CDR2 SYDVKM. This CDR3 region has 14 residues. CDR3 DNA sequence: TGTGCCAGCAGTTCTGTGGACAGGGGAGCTGAGCAGTACTTC. Translation: CASSSVDRGAEQYF.

The rearrangement links TRBV28 to TRBJ1-5; a possible D gene is TRBD1 (6 bases). V was clipped by 3 bases and J by 7 bases, with 13 bases between them. Germline CDR1 MDHEN, CDR2 SYDVKM. The CDR3 runs 14 residues. In nucleotides, the CDR3 is TGTGCCAGCAGTTTTGCCGGGACACCCCAGCCCCAGCATTTT. As protein: CASSFAGTPQPQHF.

This chain connects TRBV28 to TRBJ2-1; 11 nucleotides line up with TRBD2. Germline assignment: CDR1 MDHEN and CDR2 SYDVKM. The CDR3 spans 15 residues. The ends lost 4 bases at V and 4 bases at J; junction bases unmatched: 3. The DNA of the CDR3 is TGTGCCAGCAGTTCTAGCGGGAGGCTATACAATGAGCAGTTCTTC. Encoded protein: CASSSSGRLYNEQFF.

The chain combines TRBV13 with TRBJ1-1, with D uncertain. The germline V gene has CDR1 PRHDT and CDR2 FYEKMQ (reference sequence). The CDR3 totals 13 residues. V lost 6 bases to trimming and J lost 1 base, with 9 bases between them. CDR3 sequence reads: CASSSKGNTEAFF. CDR3 DNA: TGTGCCAGCAGTTCCAAGGGGAACACTGAAGCTTTCTTT.

The chain combines TRBV6-1 with TRBJ2-7, with D maybe TRBD2 (5 bases). The CDR3 is 13 residues long. V was pared by 4 bases and J by 3 bases, with 10 bases between. Germline CDR1 reads MNHNS; CDR2 reads SASEGT. CDR3 sequence (DNA): TGTGCCAGCAGTGTACTAGAGCACTACGAGCAGTACTTC. Its protein is CASSVLEHYEQYF.

The chain couples TRBV19 to TRBJ1-1; D remains unclear. Trimming left V 6 bases short and J 1 base short, with 9 bases between. Per germline, CDR1 LNHDA and CDR2 SQIVND (reference sequence). CDR3 length: 13 residues. CDR3 sequence reads: CASSPVGNTEAFF. The CDR3 nucleotides are TGTGCCAGTAGCCCCGTAGGGAACACTGAAGCTTTCTTT.

The chain carries TRBV28 and TRBJ2-5; unclear D gene. This CDR3 contains 14 residues. The germline V gene has CDR1 MDHEN and CDR2 SYDVKM. The V gene lost 0 bases and the J gene lost 4 bases, with 9 bases spanning the gap. The CDR3 nucleotides read TGTGCCAGCAGTTTATGGACCCACGGAGAGACCCAGTACTTC. Translating it yields CASSLWTHGETQYF.

This chain links TRBV28 with TRBJ2-5; TRBD1 matches at 9 bases. The CDR3 spans 15 residues. V lost 2 bases and J lost 5; bases outside the gene matches: 6. Per germline, CDR1 MDHEN and CDR2 SYDVKM. Written as DNA, the CDR3 is TGTGCCAGCAGTTTAAGGACAGGGGTCGTGGAGACCCAGTACTTC. The encoded protein is CASSLRTGVVETQYF.

The V call is TRBV11-2, the J call TRBJ2-1, with 9 bases that match TRBD2. The junction had 7 bases not matched to a gene; V was cut back by 7 bases and J by 15 bases. The CDR3 is made up of 11 amino acids. CDR1 SGHAT and CDR2 FQNNGV come from the germline V gene. The CDR3 DNA reads as TGTGCCAGCATGGCCGGGACTAGCCTGTTCTTC. Protein sequence: CASMAGTSLFF.

The V gene is TRBV28, the J gene TRBJ2-1; weak D call: TRBD2 (6 bases). The CDR3 is 16 amino acids. Trimming cost V 2 bases and J 5 bases, with 16 bases left between them. Per the germline V gene, CDR1 is MDHEN and CDR2 is SYDVKM. In DNA, the CDR3 is TGTGCCAGCAGTTTAGGCGGGGCGGGATGGGACAATGAGCAGTTCTTC. Translating it yields CASSLGGAGWDNEQFF.

The genes are TRBV7-9 and TRBJ2-1; unclear D gene. The V gene lost 3 bases and the J gene lost 5 bases, with 11 bases spanning the gap. The CDR3 runs 14 residues. Germline V gene lookup returns CDR1 SEHNR and CDR2 FQNEAQ (reference sequence). CDR3 sequence: CASSFYRGNNEQFF. The CDR3 nucleotides read TGTGCCAGCAGCTTTTACCGCGGCAACAATGAGCAGTTCTTC.

The chain recombines TRBV7-9 with TRBJ2-5, with 7 bases identical to TRBD2. This CDR3 comprises 16 residues. Germline CDR1 SEHNR, CDR2 FQNEAQ (reference sequence). The J segment lost 3 bases and the V segment lost 4 bases, leaving 11 bases of the junction unmatched. DNA for the CDR3: TGTGCCAGCAGCTCCCCTTCGGGAGGCGTGAAAGAGACCCAGTACTTC. Residues: CASSSPSGGVKETQYF.

The chain uses TRBV19 and TRBJ2-2, with D possibly TRBD1 on 5 matching bases. The germline CDR1 and CDR2 sequences are LNHDA and SQIVND (reference sequence). CDR3 length: 14 residues. V lost 7 bases to trimming and J lost 0 bases, with 9 bases between them. CDR3 DNA sequence: TGTGCCAGTAAGAAGGGGTCGAACACCGGGGAGCTGTTTTTT. As protein: CASKKGSNTGELFF.

This rearrangement joins TRBV28 to TRBJ1-1; perhaps TRBD1 as D (5 bases). The CDR3 is made up of 14 amino acids. V dropped 1 base and J dropped 3 bases, with 9 bases sitting between them. Germline V gene data show CDR1 as MDHEN and CDR2 as SYDVKM. The CDR3 coding sequence is TGTGCCAGCAGTTTATCTGGGGGATACACTGAAGCTTTCTTT. Protein sequence: CASSLSGGYTEAFF.

The gene calls are TRBV5-1 and TRBJ1-1, with 8 bases aligning to TRBD1. With V trimmed by 4 bases and J by 4 bases, 6 bases remained unmatched. The CDR3 is 14 amino acids. CDR1 and CDR2 (germline): SGHRS, YFSETQ. CDR3 sequence: CASSDGQGGTEAFF. The CDR3 coding sequence is TGCGCCAGCAGCGACGGACAGGGCGGCACTGAAGCTTTCTTT.

The chain couples TRBV18 to TRBJ2-3, with D possibly TRBD2 on 6 matching bases. The CDR3 loop spans 14 amino acids. Germline CDR1 is KGHSH and CDR2 is LQKENI. The V gene lost 4 bases and the J gene lost 2 bases, with 10 bases spanning the gap. This CDR3 reads CASSRGTLTDTQYF. The CDR3 region has the DNA TGTGCCAGCTCACGCGGGACCCTCACAGATACGCAGTATTTT. The variable domain in full, with the rest retrieved from reference TRBV18 and TRBJ2-3, is NAGVMQNPRHLVRRRGQEARLRCSPMKGHSHVYWYRQLPEEGLKFMVYLQKENIIDESGMPKERFSAEFPKEGPSILRIQQVVRGDSAAYFCASSRGTLTDTQYFGPGTRLTVL.

This chain connects TRBV10-3 to TRBJ2-7, with 8 bases that match TRBD2. The CDR3 extends over 13 amino acids. CDR1 is ENHRY, CDR2 SYGVKD, per germline. V trimming: 4 bases; J trimming: 6 bases; junction bases outside the gene matches: 5. CDR3 in amino acids: CAISAAGASEQYF. The CDR3 DNA is TGTGCCATCAGTGCAGCGGGAGCTTCCGAGCAGTACTTC.

V is TRBV7-9 and J is TRBJ2-1, with 10 bases identical to TRBD1. The CDR3 is 15 amino acids. The trim removed 6 bases at V and 3 bases at J, leaving 5 bases unmatched. The germline V gene encodes CDR1 SEHNR and CDR2 FQNEAQ (reference sequence). CDR3 sequence: CASSRGQGDYNEQFF. The CDR3, as DNA: TGTGCCAGCAGTCGTGGACAGGGGGACTACAATGAGCAGTTCTTC.

V gene TRBV6-1 combines with J gene TRBJ2-7, with 8 bases lining up with TRBD2. CDR3 size: 15 residues. V lost 3 bases, J lost 6 bases, and 10 bases stayed unmatched. CDR1 and CDR2 from the germline V gene are MNHNS and SASEGT. CDR3 nucleotide sequence: TGTGCCAGCAGTGATGCGGCTACGAGCGGGGGCGAGCAGTACTTC. This translates into CASSDAATSGGEQYF.